This T cell receptor beta chain was sequenced in a study of T cells after somatic rescue of genetic block. The CDR3 contains 15 residues. The ends were cut back, 4 bases at V and 4 bases at J, with 18 bases in the middle. Germline V gene data show CDR1 as GTSNPN and CDR2 as SVGIG (reference sequence). Produced via immunoSEQ multiplex PCR; TCRdb's table is partial and in-frame only. The table has 15,000 or so clones, approximately 76% seen once. V usage is TRBV30 and J usage is TRBJ2-3; D unclear. The sequenced material came from peripheral blood mononuclear cells (PBMCs). This sequence originates from a boy aged 10-17 years. CDR3 nucleotides: TGTGCCTGGACCGTCAGGTGGTACTTAGCAGATACGCAGTATTTT. The encoded protein is CAWTVRWYLADTQYF.